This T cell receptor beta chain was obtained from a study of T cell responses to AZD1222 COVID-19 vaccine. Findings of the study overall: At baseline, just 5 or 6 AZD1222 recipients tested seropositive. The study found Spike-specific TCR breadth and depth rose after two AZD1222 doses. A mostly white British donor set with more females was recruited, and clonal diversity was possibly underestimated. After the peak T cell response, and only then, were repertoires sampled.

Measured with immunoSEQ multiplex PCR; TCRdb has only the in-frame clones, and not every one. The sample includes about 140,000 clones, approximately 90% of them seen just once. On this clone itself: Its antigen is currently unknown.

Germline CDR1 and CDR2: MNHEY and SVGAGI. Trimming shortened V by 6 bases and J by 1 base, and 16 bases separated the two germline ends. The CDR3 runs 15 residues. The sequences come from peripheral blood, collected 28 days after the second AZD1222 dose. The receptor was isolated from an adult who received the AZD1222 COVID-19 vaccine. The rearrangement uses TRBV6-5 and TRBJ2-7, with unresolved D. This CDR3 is CASRPDTSGSYEQYF. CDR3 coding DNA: TGTGCCAGCAGGCCCGACACCTCGGGTTCCTACGAGCAGTACTTC.